Each of the 27 T cell receptor beta chains below was sequenced from the same sample in a study of T cell responses to AZD1222 COVID-19 vaccine listed by TCRdb under 2021. The time point label corresponds to: baseline before first vaccination. The library was prepared using the immunoSEQ multiplex PCR assay. Held by TCRdb, this immuneACCESS table contains in-frame sequences only and omits some clones. Under half of the omission traces to an unresolved V gene where checked; the cause of the rest is unknown. Recorded for this sample are around 110,000 clones; approximately 86% of them occurred a single time. The top ten clonotypes cover about 8.8% of the sample. Material: peripheral blood, obtained on day 0 of AZD1222 vaccination. All receptors come from an adult in good health.

Of note for this clone: The sample carries other DNA sequences with the same CDR3. The chain links TRBV18 to TRBJ1-4; perhaps TRBD1 as D (5 bases). The V end lost 4 bases, the J end lost 5 bases, and 11 bases lay between the germline ends. The CDR3 contains 14 residues. CDR1 KGHSH and CDR2 LQKENI come from the germline V gene. The CDR3 region is CASSLTGRNEKLFF. The CDR3 nucleotides read TGTGCCAGCTCACTAACGGGACGGAATGAAAAACTGTTTTTT.

A few counts support this clone. The chain joins TRBV27 to TRBJ2-3; D uncertain. CDR1 and CDR2 (germline): MNHEY, SMNVEV (reference sequence). The V end was cut by 6 bases, the J end by 6 bases, with 13 bases between. The CDR3 covers 13 residues. The CDR3 nucleotides read TGTGCCAGCAGACCCCATAGCAGCGATACGCAGTATTTT. Translating it yields CASRPHSSDTQYF.

The CDR3 DNA reads as TGTGCCAGCAGCCCCCCCGGGACAGGGAAGTATGGCTACACCTTC. Residues: CASSPPGTGKYGYTF. The chain is built from TRBV9 and TRBJ1-2; 9 nucleotides line up with TRBD1. The germline V gene has CDR1 SGDLS and CDR2 YYNGEE. V lost 4 bases and J lost 5; bases outside the gene matches: 9. There are 15 residues in the CDR3.

The genes are TRBV7-2 and TRBJ2-3; D not resolved. The CDR3 has 14 amino acids. The V and J ends lost 4 bases and 2 bases respectively, with 10 bases between them. Germline assignment: CDR1 SGHTA and CDR2 FQGNSA. CDR3 sequence: CASSSFSSTDTQYF. CDR3 coding DNA: TGTGCCAGCAGCTCCTTTTCCTCCACAGATACGCAGTATTTT.

The chain couples TRBV12-3 or TRBV12-4 to TRBJ2-5; D remains ambiguous. This CDR3 is 12 amino acids long. Between the trimmed V and J ends, which lost 6 bases and 2 bases, there was a span of 7 bases. The CDR3 loop is CASRAVQETQYF. CDR3 DNA sequence: TGTGCCAGCAGGGCGGTACAAGAGACCCAGTACTTC.

This clone has a single count. V gene TRBV21-1 combines with J gene TRBJ2-5. TRBV21-1 is noted as a pseudogene. The length of the CDR3 is 11 residues. The CDR3 region has the DNA TGTGCCAGCAGCAAATGGGGGACCCAGTACTTC. Protein sequence: CASSKWGTQYF.

The chain couples TRBV4-2 to TRBJ1-3; maybe TRBD1 (5 bases). Per the germline V gene, CDR1 is LGHNA and CDR2 is YNFKEQ. This CDR3 is 15 amino acids long. V was clipped by 4 bases and J by 0 bases, with 10 bases between them. The CDR3 sequence: CASSPSGFSGNTIYF. The CDR3, as DNA: TGTGCCAGCAGCCCCTCAGGGTTCTCTGGAAACACCATATATTTT.

This chain links TRBV7-2 with TRBJ2-5, with 9 nucleotides matching TRBD1. Germline V lookup: CDR1 SGHTA, CDR2 FQGNSA. The CDR3 runs 16 residues. Unmatched junction bases numbered 7, after V lost 0 bases and J lost 5 bases. The CDR3 here is CASSLAATGGVETQYF. The CDR3 DNA reads as TGTGCCAGCAGCTTAGCGGCTACAGGGGGCGTTGAGACCCAGTACTTC.

The J gene is TRBJ2-3, the V gene TRBV6-4, with TRBD2 matching 8 bases. Germline CDR1 reads MRHNA; CDR2 reads SNTAGT. V trimming: 3 bases; J trimming: 5 bases; junction bases outside the gene matches: 4. The length of the CDR3 is 14 residues. The CDR3 protein is CASSEAGVGDTQYF. The CDR3 DNA reads TGTGCCAGCAGTGAAGCGGGGGTGGGAGATACGCAGTATTTT.

The CDR3 protein is CASSSLVSGNTIYF. CDR3 DNA sequence: TGTGCCAGCAGCTCCTTAGTGTCTGGAAACACCATATATTTT. This sequence joins TRBV7-9 and TRBJ1-3; D is unclear. The V gene's germline CDR1 is SEHNR and CDR2 FQNEAQ (reference sequence). V was trimmed by 4 bases and J by 1 base, leaving 8 bases between them. The CDR3 runs to 14 residues.

J is TRBJ2-1 and V is TRBV18; 9 bases fit TRBD1. The CDR3 extends over 14 amino acids. Per the germline V gene, CDR1 is KGHSH and CDR2 is LQKENI. V shed 0 bases, J shed 9 bases, and the junction held 3 bases outside the gene matches. The CDR3 loop reads CASSPPQGAVEQFF. The CDR3 coding sequence is TGTGCCAGCTCACCACCACAGGGGGCGGTTGAGCAGTTCTTC.

The rearrangement joins TRBV19 to TRBJ1-1; D might be TRBD1 (6 bases). From germline, CDR1 is LNHDA and CDR2 SQIVND (reference sequence). The CDR3 extends over 14 amino acids. Trimming shortened V by 3 bases and J by 0 bases, and 8 bases separated the two germline ends. CDR3 in amino acids: CASSMRGLNTEAFF. CDR3 DNA sequence: TGTGCCAGTAGTATGAGGGGGTTGAACACTGAAGCTTTCTTT.

V and J are TRBV7-2 and TRBJ2-7; D unclear. The V end lost 0 bases, the J end lost 2 bases, and 8 bases lay between the germline ends. The CDR3 runs 14 residues. Germline V gives CDR1 SGHTA, CDR2 FQGNSA. The CDR3 loop reads CASSLAGSTYEQYF. The CDR3 nucleotides read TGTGCCAGCAGCTTAGCGGGGTCCACCTACGAGCAGTACTTC.

The V and J genes are TRBV5-5 and TRBJ1-1; D call uncertain. Germline lookup yields CDR1 SGHKS and CDR2 YYEKEE (reference sequence). Trimming removed 0 bases at V and 6 bases at J, with 12 bases between. The CDR3 is 14 residues long. The CDR3: CASSLAWASPEAFF. DNA for the CDR3: TGTGCCAGCAGCTTGGCCTGGGCAAGCCCTGAAGCTTTCTTT.

The J gene is TRBJ1-5, the V gene TRBV28; TRBD1 aligns across 10 bases. Per the germline V gene, CDR1 is MDHEN and CDR2 is SYDVKM. Trimming cost V 5 bases and J 4 bases; bases outside gene matches: 8. This CDR3 has 16 residues. The CDR3 sequence: CASSIPGQGLNQPQHF. The CDR3 DNA follows: TGTGCCAGCAGTATACCGGGACAGGGGTTGAATCAGCCCCAGCATTTT.

This rearrangement joins TRBV29-1 to TRBJ2-7; 7 bases agree with TRBD1. The CDR3 length is 15 residues. The junction had 10 bases not matched to a gene; V was cut back by 2 bases and J by 3 bases. Germline V gives CDR1 SQVTM, CDR2 ANQGSEA. CDR3 sequence reads: CSVETLDRDVYEQYF. CDR3 nucleotide sequence: TGCAGCGTTGAAACCCTCGACAGGGATGTCTACGAGCAGTACTTC.

The V gene is TRBV18, the J gene TRBJ1-1, with D uncertain. This CDR3 contains 15 residues. Trimming removed 4 bases at V and 0 bases at J, with 12 bases between. From germline, CDR1 is KGHSH and CDR2 LQKENI. In DNA, the CDR3 is TGTGCCAGCTCACAACGGACGGCAATGAACACTGAAGCTTTCTTT. Translation gives CASSQRTAMNTEAFF. Full variable domain (rest looked up from reference TRBV18 and TRBJ1-1): NAGVMQNPRHLVRRRGQEARLRCSPMKGHSHVYWYRQLPEEGLKFMVYLQKENIIDESGMPKERFSAEFPKEGPSILRIQQVVRGDSAAYFCASSQRTAMNTEAFFGQGTRLTVV.

The rearrangement joins TRBV7-2 to TRBJ1-1, with 7 bases identical to TRBD1. The length of the CDR3 is 14 residues. Looked up from germline, CDR1 is SGHTA and CDR2 is FQGNSA. Losses at the gene ends were 0 bases for V and 7 bases for J; bases not matched to a gene: 5. CDR3 sequence: CASSLAPGQVEAFF. CDR3 nucleotides: TGTGCCAGCAGCTTAGCCCCCGGACAGGTTGAAGCTTTCTTT. Variable domain in full (rest from reference TRBV7-2 and TRBJ1-1): GAGVSQSPSNKVTEKGKDVELRCDPISGHTALYWYRQSLGQGLEFLIYFQGNSAPDKSGLPSDRFSAERTGGSVSTLTIQRTQQEDSAVYLCASSLAPGQVEAFFGQGTRLTVV.

In this sample, this clone turned up once. The rearrangement uses TRBV6-1 and TRBJ1-3, with D unresolved. Trimming cost V 1 base and J 0 bases, with 7 bases left between them. Germline CDR1 reads MNHNS; CDR2 reads SASEGT. This CDR3 has 15 residues. The CDR3 bases are TGTGCCAGCAGTGAAGGACAAGCCTCTGGAAACACCATATATTTT. Translation gives CASSEGQASGNTIYF.

The chain carries TRBV7-2 and TRBJ2-1, with 9 bases matching TRBD2. The CDR3 consists of 16 residues. The V and J ends lost 2 bases and 7 bases, in that order; junction bases with no gene match: 9. From germline, CDR1 is SGHTA and CDR2 FQGNSA. CDR3 loop: CASSLSRAGGRNEQFF. The CDR3 bases are TGTGCCAGCAGCTTATCGAGGGCGGGAGGGCGAAATGAGCAGTTCTTC.

This sequence joins TRBV5-5 and TRBJ2-1; 10 nucleotides line up with TRBD2. The junction had 5 bases not matched to a gene; V was cut back by 2 bases and J by 6 bases. Per germline, CDR1 SGHKS and CDR2 YYEKEE (reference sequence). This CDR3 is 15 amino acids long. The CDR3 region is CASSLGTSGANEQFF. CDR3 DNA: TGTGCCAGCAGCTTAGGTACTAGCGGGGCCAATGAGCAGTTCTTC.

This clone was counted a few times. The V call is TRBV7-9, the J call TRBJ2-7; 7 nucleotides agree with TRBD2. Looked up from germline, CDR1 is SEHNR and CDR2 is FQNEAQ (reference sequence). The junction had 12 bases not matched to a gene; V was cut back by 3 bases and J by 7 bases. This CDR3 is built from 15 residues. CDR3 sequence (DNA): TGTGCCAGCAGCTTCGAGCGGGGCCGGGCCGGGGAGCAGTACTTC. It is translated as CASSFERGRAGEQYF.

V gene TRBV2 combines with J gene TRBJ2-1; D might be TRBD1 (6 bases). The CDR3 is 13 amino acids. Germline V gene lookup returns CDR1 SNHLY and CDR2 FYNNEI. The germline V and J ends were trimmed by 4 bases and 7 bases, with 11 bases remaining between them. CDR3 coding DNA: TGTGCCAGCAGTGGTACGCAGGGGAATGAGCAGTTCTTC. Translation: CASSGTQGNEQFF.

V is TRBV28 and J is TRBJ2-2; possibly TRBD1 for D (5 bases). The germline V and J ends were trimmed by 8 bases and 4 bases, with 8 bases remaining between them. This CDR3 spans 12 amino acids. Germline values: CDR1 MDHEN, CDR2 SYDVKM. CDR3 nucleotides: TGTGCCAGCGGGGCCGGCACCGGGGAGCTGTTTTTT. This encodes CASGAGTGELFF.

The chain recombines TRBV3-1 (or the pseudogene TRBV3-2) with TRBJ2-5, with D possibly matching TRBD1 (5 bases). This CDR3 region has 16 residues. Germline V lookup: CDR1 LGHDT, CDR2 YNNKEL (reference sequence). V gave up 1 base and J gave up 2 bases, with 14 bases separating them. This chain's CDR3 is CASSQGPGIGQETQYF. The DNA for the CDR3 is TGTGCCAGCAGCCAAGGGCCAGGGATAGGACAAGAGACCCAGTACTTC.

The J gene is TRBJ1-1, the V gene TRBV28; TRBD1 matches at 8 bases. Germline CDR1 and CDR2: MDHEN and SYDVKM. There are 13 residues in the CDR3. V gave up 2 bases and J gave up 7 bases; unmatched junction bases: 3. CDR3 nucleotides: TGTGCCAGCAGTTTAGGACAGGGAGGTGAAGCTTTCTTT. Amino acids: CASSLGQGGEAFF.

The chain couples TRBV7-3 to TRBJ2-5; D is perhaps TRBD1 (6 bases). V was clipped by 9 bases and J by 5 bases, with 25 bases between them. Looked up from germline, CDR1 is SGHTA and CDR2 is FQGTGA. The CDR3 has 16 residues. In nucleotides, the CDR3 is TGTGCCAGTCGAGCGGACAGACCGCTCCTTAGGGAGACCCAGTACTTC. Translated, it gives CASRADRPLLRETQYF. The variable domain in full, completed from reference TRBV7-3 and TRBJ2-5, reads GAGVSQTPSNKVTEKGKYVELRCDPISGHTALYWYRQSLGQGPEFLIYFQGTGAADDSGLPNDRFFAVRPEGSVSTLKIQRTERGDSAVYLCASRADRPLLRETQYFGPGTRLLVL.